The clone carrying this TCR beta chain came up a few times. CDR3 size: 12 residues. In germline, CDR1 is SNHLY, CDR2 FYNNEI. V lost 2 bases to trimming and J lost 5 bases, with 5 bases between them. The time point here: healthy volunteer bleed at 2 weeks. Before extraction, the whole blood was not fractionated, and total RNA was taken from it. TCRdb re-called the RACE reads through MiXCR, storing one row per CDR3 protein. Among 45,000 or so distinct CDR3 sequences listed, roughly 4.2% were seen once. The source of the sample is a study of human T cells and chemical hapten exposure. The chain couples TRBV2 to TRBJ2-3; D not certain. This TCR was recovered from a human donor in good health. Some clones in this sample may be carry-over from other donors' samples. The sample comprised whole blood. CDR3 sequence reads: CASSETRDTQYF. CDR3 coding DNA: TGTGCCAGCAGTGAAACGAGAGATACGCAGTATTTT.